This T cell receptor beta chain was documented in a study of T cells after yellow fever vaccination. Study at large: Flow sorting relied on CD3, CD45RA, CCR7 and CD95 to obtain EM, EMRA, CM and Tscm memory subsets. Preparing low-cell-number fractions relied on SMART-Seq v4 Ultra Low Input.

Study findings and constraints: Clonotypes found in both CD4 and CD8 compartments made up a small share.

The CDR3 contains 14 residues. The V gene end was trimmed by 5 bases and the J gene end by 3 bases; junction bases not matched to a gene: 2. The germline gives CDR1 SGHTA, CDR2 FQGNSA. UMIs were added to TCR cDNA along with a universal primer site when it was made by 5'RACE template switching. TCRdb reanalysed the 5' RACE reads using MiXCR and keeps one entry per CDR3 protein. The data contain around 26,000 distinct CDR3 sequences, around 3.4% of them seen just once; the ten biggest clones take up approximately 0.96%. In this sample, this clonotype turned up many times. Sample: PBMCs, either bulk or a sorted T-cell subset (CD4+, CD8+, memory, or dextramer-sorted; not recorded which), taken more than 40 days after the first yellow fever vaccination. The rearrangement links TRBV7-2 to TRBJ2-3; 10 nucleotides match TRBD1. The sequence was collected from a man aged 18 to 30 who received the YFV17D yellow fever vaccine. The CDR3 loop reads CASSGQGGTDTQYF. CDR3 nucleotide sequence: TGTGCCAGCAGCGGACAGGGGGGGACAGATACGCAGTATTTT.